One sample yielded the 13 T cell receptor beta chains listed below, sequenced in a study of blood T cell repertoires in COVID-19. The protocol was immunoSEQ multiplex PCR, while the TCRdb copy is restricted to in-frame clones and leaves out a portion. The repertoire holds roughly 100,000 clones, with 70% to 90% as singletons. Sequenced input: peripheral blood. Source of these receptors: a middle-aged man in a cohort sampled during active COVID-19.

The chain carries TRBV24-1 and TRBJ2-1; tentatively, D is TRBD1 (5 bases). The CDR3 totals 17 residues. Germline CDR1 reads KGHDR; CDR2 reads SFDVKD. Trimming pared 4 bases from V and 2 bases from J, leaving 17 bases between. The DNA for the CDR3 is TGTGCCACCAGTGACAATCAGGGTGCTGATCCCTACAATGAGCAGTTCTTC. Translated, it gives CATSDNQGADPYNEQFF.

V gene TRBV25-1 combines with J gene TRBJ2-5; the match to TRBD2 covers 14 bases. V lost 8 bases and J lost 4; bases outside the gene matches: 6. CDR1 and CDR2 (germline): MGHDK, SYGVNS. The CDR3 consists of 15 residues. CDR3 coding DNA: TGTGCCAGCGCCGGACTAGCGGGGGGCTCAGAGACCCAGTACTTC. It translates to CASAGLAGGSETQYF.

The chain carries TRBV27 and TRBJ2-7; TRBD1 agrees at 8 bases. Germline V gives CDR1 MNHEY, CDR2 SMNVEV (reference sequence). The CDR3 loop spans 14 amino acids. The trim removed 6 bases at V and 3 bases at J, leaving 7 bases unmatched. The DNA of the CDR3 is TGTGCCAGCAGCCCTCATGACAGGGGCTACGAGCAGTACTTC. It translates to CASSPHDRGYEQYF.

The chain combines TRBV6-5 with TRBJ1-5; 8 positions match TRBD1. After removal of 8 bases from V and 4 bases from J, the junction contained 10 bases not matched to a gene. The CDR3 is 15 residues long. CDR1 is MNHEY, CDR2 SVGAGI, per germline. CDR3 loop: CASRLGQGLNQPQHF. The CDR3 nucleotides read TGTGCCAGCCGATTAGGACAGGGATTGAATCAGCCCCAGCATTTT.

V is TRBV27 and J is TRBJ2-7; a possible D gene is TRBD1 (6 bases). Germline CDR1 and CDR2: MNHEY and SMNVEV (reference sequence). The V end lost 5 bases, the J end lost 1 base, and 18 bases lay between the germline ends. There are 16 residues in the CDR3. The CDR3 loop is CASSPSSGVASYEQYF. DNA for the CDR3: TGTGCCAGCAGTCCATCATCAGGGGTCGCATCCTACGAGCAGTACTTC.

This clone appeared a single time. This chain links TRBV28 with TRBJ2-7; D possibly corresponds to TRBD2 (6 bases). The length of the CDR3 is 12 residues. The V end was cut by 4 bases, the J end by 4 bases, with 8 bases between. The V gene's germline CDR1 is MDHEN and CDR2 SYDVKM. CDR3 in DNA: TGTGCCAGCAGTTCCCGGGGGTACGAGCAGTACGTC. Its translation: CASSSRGYEQYV.

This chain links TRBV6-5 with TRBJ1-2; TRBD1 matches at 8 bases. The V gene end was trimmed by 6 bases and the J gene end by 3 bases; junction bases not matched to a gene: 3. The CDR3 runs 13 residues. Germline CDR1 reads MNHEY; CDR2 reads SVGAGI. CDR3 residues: CASSVGQDYGYTF. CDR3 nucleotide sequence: TGTGCCAGCAGCGTGGGACAGGACTATGGCTACACCTTC.

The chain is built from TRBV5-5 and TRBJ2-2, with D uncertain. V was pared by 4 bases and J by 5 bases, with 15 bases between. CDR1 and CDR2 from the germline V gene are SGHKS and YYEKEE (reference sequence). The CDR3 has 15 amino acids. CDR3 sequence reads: CASSRGPEVTGELFF. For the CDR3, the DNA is TGTGCCAGCAGCCGAGGCCCCGAGGTGACCGGGGAGCTGTTTTTT. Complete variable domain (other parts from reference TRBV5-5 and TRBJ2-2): DAGVTQSPTHLIKTRGQQVTLRCSPISGHKSVSWYQQVLGQGPQFIFQYYEKEERGRGNFPDRFSARQFPNYSSELNVNALLLGDSALYLCASSRGPEVTGELFFGEGSRLTVL.

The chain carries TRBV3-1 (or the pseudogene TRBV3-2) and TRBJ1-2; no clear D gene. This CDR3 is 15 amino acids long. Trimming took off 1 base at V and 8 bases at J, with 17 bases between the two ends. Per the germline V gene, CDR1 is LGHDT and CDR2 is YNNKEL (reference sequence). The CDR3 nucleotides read TGTGCCAGCAGCCAAGCTGCGGGAACCGGGGAAGGCTACACCTTC. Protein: CASSQAAGTGEGYTF.

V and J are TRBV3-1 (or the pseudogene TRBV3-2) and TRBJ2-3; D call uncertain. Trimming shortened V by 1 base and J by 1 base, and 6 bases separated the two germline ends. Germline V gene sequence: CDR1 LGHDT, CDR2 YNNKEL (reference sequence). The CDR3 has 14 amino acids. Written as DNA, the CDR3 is TGTGCCAGCAGCCAAGCTCGGTGCACAGATACGCAGTATTTT. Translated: CASSQARCTDTQYF.

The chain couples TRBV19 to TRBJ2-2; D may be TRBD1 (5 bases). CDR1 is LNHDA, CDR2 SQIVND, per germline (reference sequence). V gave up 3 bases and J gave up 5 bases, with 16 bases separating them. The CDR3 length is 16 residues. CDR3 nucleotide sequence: TGTGCCAGTAGTATCCAAGGGGCCGGCTCGACCGGGGAGCTGTTTTTT. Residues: CASSIQGAGSTGELFF.

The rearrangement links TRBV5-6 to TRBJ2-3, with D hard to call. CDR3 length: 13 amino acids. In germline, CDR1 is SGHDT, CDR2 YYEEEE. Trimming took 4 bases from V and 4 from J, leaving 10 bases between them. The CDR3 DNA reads TGTGCCAGCAGCCCCGAACGGGCAGATACGCAGTATTTT. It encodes CASSPERADTQYF.

CDR3 DNA: TGTGCCAGCAGCCACGTGACATCTAGCACAGATACGCAGTATTTT. Amino acids: CASSHVTSSTDTQYF. The chain uses TRBV3-1 (or the pseudogene TRBV3-2) and TRBJ2-3, with D hard to call. Trimming took 3 bases from V and 0 from J, leaving 10 bases between them. Per the germline V gene, CDR1 is LGHDT and CDR2 is YNNKEL (reference sequence). CDR3 length: 15 residues.